This TCR beta chain was obtained from a study of blood T cell repertoires in COVID-19. Assay used: immunoSEQ multiplex PCR; TCRdb lists only in-frame clones, some missing. The repertoire holds fewer than 120,000 clones, with nearly 90% as singletons. The CDR3 totals 12 residues. V gave up 6 bases and J gave up 2 bases, with 8 bases separating them. Germline CDR1 reads WSHSY; CDR2 reads SAAADI. J is TRBJ2-7 and V is TRBV10-2, with D perhaps TRBD1 (6 bases). This TCR was recovered from a human donor in a cohort sampled during active COVID-19. Sequencing was performed on peripheral blood. In DNA, the CDR3 is TGCGCCAGCAGACAGGGTACCTACGAGCAGTACTTC. It encodes CASRQGTYEQYF.